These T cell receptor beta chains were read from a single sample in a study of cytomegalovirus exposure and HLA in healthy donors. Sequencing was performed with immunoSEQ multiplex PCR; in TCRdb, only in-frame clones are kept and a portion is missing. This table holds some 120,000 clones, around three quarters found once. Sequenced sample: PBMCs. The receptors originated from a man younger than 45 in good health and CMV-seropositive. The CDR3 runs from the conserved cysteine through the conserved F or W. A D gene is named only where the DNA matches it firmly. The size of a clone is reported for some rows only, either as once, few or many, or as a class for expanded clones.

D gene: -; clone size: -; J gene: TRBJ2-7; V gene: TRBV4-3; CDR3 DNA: TGCGCCAGCAGCCAAGATGTCCTTCAGGGGGGATCCGAGCAGTACTTC; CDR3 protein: CASSQDVLQGGSEQYF
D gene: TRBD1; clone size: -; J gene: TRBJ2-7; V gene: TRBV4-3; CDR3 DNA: TGCGCCAGCAGTTACCTCGAGGGGGCGCCCAACGAGCAGTACTTC; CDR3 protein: CASSYLEGAPNEQYF
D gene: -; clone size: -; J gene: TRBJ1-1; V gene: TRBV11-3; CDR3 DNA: TGTGCCAGCAGCTTAAGACAAACTGCTGAAGCTTTCTTT; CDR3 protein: CASSLRQTAEAFF
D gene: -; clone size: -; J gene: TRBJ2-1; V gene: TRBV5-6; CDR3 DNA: TGTGCCAGCAGCTTGGCCGGACTTCCCGGTGAGCAGTTCTTC; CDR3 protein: CASSLAGLPGEQFF
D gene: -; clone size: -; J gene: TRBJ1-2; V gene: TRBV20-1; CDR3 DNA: TGCAGTGCTTGGAGGAATGGCTACACCTTC; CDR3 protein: CSAWRNGYTF
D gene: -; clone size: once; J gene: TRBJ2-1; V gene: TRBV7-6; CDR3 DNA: TGTGCCAGCAGCTTAACTCCTGCGGGGGAGCAGTTCTTC; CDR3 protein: CASSLTPAGEQFF
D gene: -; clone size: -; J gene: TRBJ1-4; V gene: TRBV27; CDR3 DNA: TGTGCCAGCAGTTTACTCCCCTCCGGGACACGGGATGAAAAACTGTTTTTT; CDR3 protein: CASSLLPSGTRDEKLFF
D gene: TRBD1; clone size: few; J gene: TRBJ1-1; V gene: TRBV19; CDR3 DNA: TGTGCCAGTAGTATAGCTACAGGGGTGAACACTGAAGCTTTCTTT; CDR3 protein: CASSIATGVNTEAFF
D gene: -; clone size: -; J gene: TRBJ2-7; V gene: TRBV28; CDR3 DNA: TGTGCCAGCAGGAGTAGCGCGCACTACGAGCAGTACTTC; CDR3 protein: CASRSSAHYEQYF
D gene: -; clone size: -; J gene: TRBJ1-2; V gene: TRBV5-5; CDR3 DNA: TGTGCCAGCAGCTCCCTCTATGGCTACACCTTC; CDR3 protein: CASSSLYGYTF
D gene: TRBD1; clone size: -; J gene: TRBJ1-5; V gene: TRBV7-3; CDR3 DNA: TGTGCCAGCAGCTCCGAATTGCCTGACAGGGCCGATCAGCCCCAGCATTTT; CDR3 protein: CASSSELPDRADQPQHF
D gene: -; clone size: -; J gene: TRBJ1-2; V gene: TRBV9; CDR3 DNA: TGTGCCAGCAGCGTAGTAACTGGTAAAGCTAACTATGGCTACACCTTC; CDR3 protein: CASSVVTGKANYGYTF
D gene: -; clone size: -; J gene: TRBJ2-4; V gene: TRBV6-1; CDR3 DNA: TGTGCCAGCAGTGAAGGTCGCAAAAACAGTCAGTACTTC; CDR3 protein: CASSEGRKNSQYF
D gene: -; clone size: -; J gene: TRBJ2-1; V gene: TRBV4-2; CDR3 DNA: TGTGCCAGCAGCCCAACAAAAACCGGAAGGGGTGGGTACAATGAGCAGTTCTTC; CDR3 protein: CASSPTKTGRGGYNEQFF
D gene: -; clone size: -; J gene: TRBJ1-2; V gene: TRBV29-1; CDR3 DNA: TGCAGCGTGCGAAGTCCCGGGACACTCCCTAACTATGGCTACACCTTC; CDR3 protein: CSVRSPGTLPNYGYTF
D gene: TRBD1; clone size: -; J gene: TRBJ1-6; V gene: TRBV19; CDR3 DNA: TGTGCCAGTAGTACGGGACAGGGGTATTCACCCCTCCACTTT; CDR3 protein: CASSTGQGYSPLHF
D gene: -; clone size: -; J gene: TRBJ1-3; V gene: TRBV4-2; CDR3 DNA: TGTGCCAGCAGCCAAGGGACAGCAACTGGAAACACCATATATTTT; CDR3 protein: CASSQGTATGNTIYF
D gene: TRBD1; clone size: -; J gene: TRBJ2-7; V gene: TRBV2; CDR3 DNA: TGTGCCAGCAGCATGGACAGGGGTAGCTACGAGCAGTACTTC; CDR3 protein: CASSMDRGSYEQYF
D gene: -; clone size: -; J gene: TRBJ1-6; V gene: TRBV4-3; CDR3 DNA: TGCGCCAGCAGCCAAGATCGGGGGTATAATTCACCCCTCCACTTT; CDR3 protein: CASSQDRGYNSPLHF
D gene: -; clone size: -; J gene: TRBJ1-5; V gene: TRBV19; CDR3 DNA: TGTGCCAGTAGTATAGATCCCGGGTTTGAGCCCCAGCATTTT; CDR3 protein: CASSIDPGFEPQHF
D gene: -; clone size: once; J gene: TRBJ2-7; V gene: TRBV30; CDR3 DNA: TGTGCCTGCTCAGATTGGCGGCCGACCTCCTACGAGCAGTACTTC; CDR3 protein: CACSDWRPTSYEQYF
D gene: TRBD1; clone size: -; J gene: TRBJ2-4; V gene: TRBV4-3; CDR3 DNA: TGCGCCAGCAGCCGAGGGACAGGGTCGAGTTTACTAGCCAAAAACATTCAGTACTTC; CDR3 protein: CASSRGTGSSLLAKNIQYF
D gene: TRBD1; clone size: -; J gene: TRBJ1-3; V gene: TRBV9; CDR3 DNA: TGTGCCAGCAGCTCCTTTAGAGGGACAGGGGACACCAACTCTGGAAACACCATATATTTT; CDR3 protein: CASSSFRGTGDTNSGNTIYF
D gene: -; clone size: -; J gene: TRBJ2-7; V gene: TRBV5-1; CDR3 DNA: TGCGCCAGCAGCTTGGAGGCAGGTTCTATCTACGAGCAGTACTTC; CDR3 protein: CASSLEAGSIYEQYF
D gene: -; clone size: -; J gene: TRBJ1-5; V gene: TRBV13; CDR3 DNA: TGTGCCAGCAGCTTAGGCAGGCGTAGCAATCAGCCCCAGCATTTT; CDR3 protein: CASSLGRRSNQPQHF
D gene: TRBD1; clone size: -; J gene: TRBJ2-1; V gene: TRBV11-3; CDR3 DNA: TGTGCCAGCAGCTTTTCAATATGGACAGGGTCCTACAATGAGCAGTTCTTC; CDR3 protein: CASSFSIWTGSYNEQFF
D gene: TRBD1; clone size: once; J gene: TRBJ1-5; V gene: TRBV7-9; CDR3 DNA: TGTGCCAGCAGCGCGAGACAGGGGGCCCCAAGGCCCCAGCATTTT; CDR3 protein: CASSARQGAPRPQHF
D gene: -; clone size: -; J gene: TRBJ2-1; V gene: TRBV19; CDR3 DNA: TGTGCCAGTAGTATTCCATTGGGTCGCGGTGAGCAGTTCTTC; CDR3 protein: CASSIPLGRGEQFF